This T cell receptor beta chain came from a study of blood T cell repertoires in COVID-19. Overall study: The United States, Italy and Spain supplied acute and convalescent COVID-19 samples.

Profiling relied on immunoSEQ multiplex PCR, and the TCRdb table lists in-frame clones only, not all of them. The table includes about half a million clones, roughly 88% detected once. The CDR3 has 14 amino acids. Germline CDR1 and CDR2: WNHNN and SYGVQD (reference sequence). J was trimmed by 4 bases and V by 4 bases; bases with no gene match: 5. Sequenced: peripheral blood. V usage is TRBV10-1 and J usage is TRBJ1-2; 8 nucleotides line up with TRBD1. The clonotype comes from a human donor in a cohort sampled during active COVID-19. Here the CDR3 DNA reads TGCGCCAGCAGTGCGGGACAGGAACCCTATGGCTACACCTTC. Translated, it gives CASSAGQEPYGYTF.